One and the same sample provided the 31 T cell receptor beta chains below, sequenced in a study of control samples from healthy donors and cancer patients. The table came from immunoSEQ multiplex PCR; TCRdb's copy has only in-frame clones and leaves some out. The table lists 100,000 to 150,000 clones, almost 95% of them singletons. Sequencing input: PBMCs. The receptors derive from an elderly man with head and neck cancer.

The V and J genes are TRBV6-5 and TRBJ1-1; 7 bases match TRBD1. The CDR3 spans 15 residues. Per germline, CDR1 MNHEY and CDR2 SVGAGI. The V and J ends lost 2 bases and 4 bases, in that order; junction bases with no gene match: 7. The CDR3 DNA is TGTGCCAGCAGTTACCGGCAGGGGGGATTCACTGAAGCTTTCTTT. Translating it yields CASSYRQGGFTEAFF.

V is TRBV12-5 and J is TRBJ2-3, with no clear D. Trimming cost V 1 base and J 2 bases, with 7 bases left between them. The CDR3 spans 14 residues. Germline V gene data show CDR1 as LGHNT and CDR2 as FRNRAP. The CDR3 sequence is CASGLEQVTDTQYF. The CDR3 region has the DNA TGTGCTAGTGGTTTGGAGCAGGTCACAGATACGCAGTATTTT.

The genes are TRBV6-5 and TRBJ1-4; D not certain. Germline V gene sequence: CDR1 MNHEY, CDR2 SVGAGI. The ends were cut back, 6 bases at V and 9 bases at J, with 11 bases in the middle. This CDR3 region has 12 residues. CDR3 region: CASRPPLQKLFF. For the CDR3, the DNA is TGTGCCAGCAGGCCGCCCCTGCAAAAACTGTTTTTT.

V gene TRBV6-2 or TRBV6-3 combines with J gene TRBJ2-5; 10 bases fit TRBD2. The junction had 13 bases not matched to a gene; V was cut back by 2 bases and J by 4 bases. The germline V gene has CDR1 MNHEY and CDR2 SVGEGT. The CDR3 covers 18 residues. The CDR3 DNA reads as TGTGCCAGCAGTTACGGGCTAGCGGGAGTTTTTCTCGTAGAGACCCAGTACTTC. Protein sequence: CASSYGLAGVFLVETQYF.

The gene calls are TRBV15 and TRBJ1-1, with D hard to call. V gave up 5 bases and J gave up 1 base, with 14 bases separating them. The CDR3 length is 15 residues. Germline loops: CDR1 LNHNV, CDR2 YYDKDF (reference sequence). CDR3: CATSPGYSPNTEAFF. Written as DNA, the CDR3 is TGTGCCACCAGCCCGGGCTACTCTCCGAACACTGAAGCTTTCTTT.

The J gene is TRBJ2-3, the V gene TRBV24-1; TRBD2 matches 8 bases. With V trimmed by 4 bases and J by 5 bases, 10 bases remained unmatched. Germline assignment: CDR1 KGHDR and CDR2 SFDVKD. CDR3 size: 16 residues. CDR3 residues: CATSEPLGRALDTQYF. The CDR3 DNA reads TGTGCCACCAGTGAACCCCTCGGGAGGGCCTTAGATACGCAGTATTTT.

This clone was found once. The CDR3 DNA is TGCGCCAGCAGTGACCAGGACAGGGGAGGCGATCAGCCCCAGCATTTT. Protein sequence: CASSDQDRGGDQPQHF. The chain employs TRBV10-2 and TRBJ1-5; 9 nucleotides line up with TRBD1. CDR3 size: 16 residues. Germline V gives CDR1 WSHSY, CDR2 SAAADI. Trimming removed 3 bases from V and 5 bases from J; junction bases left unmatched: 8.

V is TRBV5-1 and J is TRBJ1-1, with D unresolved. CDR1 and CDR2 from the germline V gene are SGHRS and YFSETQ. The CDR3 has 13 residues. With 0 bases removed from V and 3 bases from J, the gap between germline ends came to 6 bases. In DNA form, the CDR3 reads TGCGCCAGCAGCTTGGCCGAGTACACTGAAGCTTTCTTT. The encoded protein is CASSLAEYTEAFF.

V gene TRBV27 combines with J gene TRBJ2-7; D not certain. V gave up 4 bases and J gave up 2 bases, with 9 bases separating them. CDR1 and CDR2 (germline): MNHEY, SMNVEV (reference sequence). The CDR3 length is 13 residues. In DNA form, the CDR3 reads TGTGCCAGCAGTTCGGCACCTACCTACGAGCAGTACTTC. This codes for CASSSAPTYEQYF.

The genes are TRBV3-1 (or the pseudogene TRBV3-2) and TRBJ2-4; perhaps D is TRBD1 or TRBD2 (5 bases each). V was cut by 4 bases and J by 6 bases, with 16 bases left in between. CDR1 is LGHDT and CDR2 is YNNKEL in the germline V gene (reference sequence). The CDR3 runs to 15 residues. Here the CDR3 reads CASSLNEGDRNIQYF. CDR3 DNA sequence: TGTGCCAGCAGCCTAAATGAGGGAGACAGAAACATTCAGTACTTC.

V gene TRBV6-5 combines with J gene TRBJ1-6, with 9 bases lining up with TRBD1. Germline CDR1 reads MNHEY; CDR2 reads SVGAGI. Trimming took 6 bases from V and 7 from J; bases not matched to a gene: 7. CDR3 length: 15 amino acids. The CDR3 region has the DNA TGTGCCAGCAGCCTCGGGACAGGGCAGAATTCACCCCTCCACTTT. Amino acid sequence: CASSLGTGQNSPLHF.

The V call is TRBV6-5, the J call TRBJ2-2; perhaps TRBD1 as D (7 bases). Per the germline V gene, CDR1 is MNHEY and CDR2 is SVGAGI. V gave up 6 bases and J gave up 3 bases, with 8 bases separating them. The CDR3 runs to 13 residues. The CDR3 DNA reads TGTGCCAGCAGCAGGGGGGACACCGGGGAGCTGTTTTTT. This gives the protein CASSRGDTGELFF.

The rearrangement uses TRBV10-2 and TRBJ2-7; D might be TRBD1 or TRBD2, each matching 5 bases. The CDR3 contains 13 residues. Germline lookup yields CDR1 WSHSY and CDR2 SAAADI. V was clipped by 7 bases and J by 0 bases, with 10 bases between them. Here the CDR3 DNA reads TGCGCCAGCATAAGGGACCCCTCCTACGAGCAGTACTTC. Protein product: CASIRDPSYEQYF.

The genes are TRBV7-2 and TRBJ2-7; TRBD1 matches at 7 bases. The CDR3 length is 13 residues. Germline V gene sequence: CDR1 SGHTA, CDR2 FQGNSA. With V trimmed by 2 bases and J by 6 bases, 4 bases remained unmatched. This CDR3 is CASSLRQGREQYF. As DNA, the CDR3 is TGTGCCAGCAGCTTAAGACAGGGTCGCGAGCAGTACTTC.

The gene calls are TRBV27 and TRBJ2-2; the match to TRBD2 covers 11 bases. After removal of 8 bases from V and 1 base from J, the junction contained 6 bases not matched to a gene. The CDR3 consists of 16 residues. CDR1 and CDR2 from the germline V gene are MNHEY and SMNVEV (reference sequence). The CDR3 reads CASGTGTSGNTGELFF. The CDR3 bases are TGTGCCAGCGGAACCGGGACTAGCGGGAACACCGGGGAGCTGTTTTTT.

The chain uses TRBV5-1 and TRBJ1-5, with D unclear. Per the germline V gene, CDR1 is SGHRS and CDR2 is YFSETQ. This CDR3 is built from 13 residues. V lost 2 bases and J 4 bases, leaving 7 bases between the germline ends. The CDR3 DNA is TGCGCCAGCAGCTTCCTCGGTAATCAGCCCCAGCATTTT. Protein product: CASSFLGNQPQHF.

J is TRBJ1-2 and V is TRBV6-2 or TRBV6-3, with unresolved D. CDR1 is MNHEY and CDR2 is SVGEGT in the germline V gene. The CDR3 totals 12 residues. The V end was cut by 6 bases, the J end by 2 bases, with 7 bases between. The CDR3 loop reads CASSPRNYGYTF. The CDR3 DNA sequence: TGTGCCAGCAGCCCTCGCAACTATGGCTACACCTTC.

V usage is TRBV13 and J usage is TRBJ2-1, with TRBD1 matching over 8 bases. The CDR3 covers 15 residues. V shed 5 bases and J 2 bases; nucleotides not matched to a gene: 5. CDR1 and CDR2 from the germline V gene are PRHDT and FYEKMQ (reference sequence). This CDR3 reads CASSTRTGTYNEQFF. The CDR3 nucleotides read TGTGCCAGCAGCACCCGGACAGGGACCTACAATGAGCAGTTCTTC.

The chain links TRBV5-5 to TRBJ2-7; TRBD1 matches 9 bases. With V trimmed by 5 bases and J by 2 bases, 8 bases remained unmatched. The CDR3 extends over 15 amino acids. CDR1 SGHKS and CDR2 YYEKEE come from the germline V gene (reference sequence). CDR3 bases: TGTGCCAGCAGTTCGGAAGGGACAGGGCCCTACGAGCAGTACTTC. Amino acids: CASSSEGTGPYEQYF. The entire variable domain, with the rest obtained from reference TRBV5-5 and TRBJ2-7, is as follows: DAGVTQSPTHLIKTRGQQVTLRCSPISGHKSVSWYQQVLGQGPQFIFQYYEKEERGRGNFPDRFSARQFPNYSSELNVNALLLGDSALYLCASSSEGTGPYEQYFGPGTRLTVT.

V and J are TRBV30 and TRBJ1-2; D remains unclear. The CDR3 consists of 13 residues. Trimming removed 0 bases at V and 4 bases at J, with 9 bases between. The germline gives CDR1 GTSNPN, CDR2 SVGIG (reference sequence). In nucleotides, the CDR3 is TGTGCCTGGAGTGTACAAGACACCTATGGCTACACCTTC. It is translated as CAWSVQDTYGYTF.

The rearrangement uses TRBV7-2 and TRBJ2-1; 13 positions match TRBD2. The CDR3 contains 15 residues. V lost 5 bases to trimming and J lost 15 bases; unmatched junction nucleotides: 13. Per germline, CDR1 SGHTA and CDR2 FQGNSA. DNA for the CDR3: TGTGCCAGCAGCCCAGAGGGACTAGCGGGGAGGGGTCGGTTCTTC. Encoded protein: CASSPEGLAGRGRFF.

This clone was counted a single time. The chain couples TRBV12-5 to TRBJ2-2; 7 bases are shared with TRBD2. Germline lookup yields CDR1 LGHNT and CDR2 FRNRAP. V lost 0 bases, J lost 4 bases, and 8 bases stayed unmatched. The CDR3 extends over 17 amino acids. This CDR3 reads CASGLVPQRDVTGELFF. The CDR3 coding sequence is TGTGCTAGTGGTTTGGTACCCCAGCGGGACGTCACCGGGGAGCTGTTTTTT. The full variable domain, with the rest looked up from reference TRBV12-5 and TRBJ2-2, is DARVTQTPRHKVTEMGQEVTMRCQPILGHNTVFWYRQTMMQGLELLAYFRNRAPLDDSGMPKDRFSAEMPDATLATLKIQPSEPRDSAVYFCASGLVPQRDVTGELFFGEGSRLTVL.

The chain couples TRBV18 to TRBJ2-1; 7 bases are a match to TRBD1. From germline, CDR1 is KGHSH and CDR2 LQKENI. The CDR3 totals 12 residues. V trimming: 6 bases; J trimming: 7 bases; junction bases outside the gene matches: 3. CDR3 nucleotide sequence: TGTGCCAGCTCCCCGACAGGGAATGAGCAGTTCTTC. This translates into CASSPTGNEQFF. Full variable domain (rest looked up from reference TRBV18 and TRBJ2-1): NAGVMQNPRHLVRRRGQEARLRCSPMKGHSHVYWYRQLPEEGLKFMVYLQKENIIDESGMPKERFSAEFPKEGPSILRIQQVVRGDSAAYFCASSPTGNEQFFGPGTRLTVL.

CDR3 sequence (DNA): TGTGCCTGGACTGACAGCGTCGGTGAAAAACTGTTTTTT. Translated: CAWTDSVGEKLFF. This chain joins TRBV30 and TRBJ1-4; D possibly corresponds to TRBD1 (5 bases). This CDR3 has 13 residues. Germline V gives CDR1 GTSNPN, CDR2 SVGIG (reference sequence). The V end lost 4 bases, the J end lost 7 bases, and 13 bases lay between the germline ends.

V and J are TRBV10-3 and TRBJ1-3; D possibly corresponds to TRBD1 (5 bases). V lost 4 bases and J lost 1, with 14 bases in between. Germline CDR1 is ENHRY and CDR2 is SYGVKD. This CDR3 is built from 16 residues. The chain's CDR3 is CAISGVVGGSGNTIYF. CDR3 in DNA: TGTGCCATCAGTGGAGTCGTTGGGGGATCTGGAAACACCATATATTTT.

The rearrangement uses TRBV2 and TRBJ2-4, with a weak D call TRBD1 (6 bases). Germline V gene sequence: CDR1 SNHLY, CDR2 FYNNEI. This CDR3 is built from 17 residues. Trimming cost V 2 bases and J 2 bases, with 16 bases left between them. The CDR3 region is CASSEPYRAETKNIQYF. The CDR3 DNA is TGTGCCAGCAGTGAACCGTACAGGGCCGAGACCAAAAACATTCAGTACTTC.

V and J are TRBV6-5 and TRBJ1-2, with D perhaps TRBD1 (6 bases). V was pared by 5 bases and J by 2 bases, with 15 bases between. The length of the CDR3 is 15 residues. In germline, CDR1 is MNHEY, CDR2 SVGAGI. This CDR3 is CASSRGGARNYGYTF. CDR3 in DNA: TGTGCCAGCAGTCGGGGGGGGGCTCGGAACTATGGCTACACCTTC.

The chain carries TRBV5-6 and TRBJ2-1; 10 nucleotides agree with TRBD1. CDR3 size: 16 residues. V shed 6 bases, J shed 2 bases, and the junction held 8 bases outside the gene matches. Germline V lookup: CDR1 SGHDT, CDR2 YYEEEE. CDR3 in DNA: TGTGCCAGCAACCCCGGACAGGGGGGCCCCTACAATGAGCAGTTCTTC. Encoded protein: CASNPGQGGPYNEQFF.

The CDR3 loop is CASSHLDSTDTQYF. CDR3 coding DNA: TGCGCCAGCAGCCATCTGGATAGCACAGATACGCAGTATTTT. The chain is built from TRBV5-1 and TRBJ2-3; D is unclear. The V end lost 4 bases, the J end lost 0 bases, and 9 bases lay between the germline ends. Germline V gives CDR1 SGHRS, CDR2 YFSETQ. The CDR3 totals 14 residues.

V usage is TRBV9 and J usage is TRBJ2-3, with 7 bases fitting TRBD1. The CDR3 extends over 17 amino acids. The V gene end was trimmed by 3 bases and the J gene end by 6 bases; junction bases not matched to a gene: 16. Germline-derived CDR1 and CDR2 are SGDLS and YYNGEE. This chain's CDR3 is CASSAVGGTSSWDTQYF. In nucleotides, the CDR3 is TGTGCCAGCAGCGCCGTAGGGGGCACATCTTCGTGGGATACGCAGTATTTT.

V and J are TRBV7-2 and TRBJ2-5; 12 bases match TRBD2. There are 16 residues in the CDR3. CDR1 is SGHTA, CDR2 FQGNSA, per germline. Trimming cost V 4 bases and J 9 bases; bases outside gene matches: 12. The CDR3 sequence: CASSSWTSGTLGAQYF. Here the CDR3 DNA reads TGTGCCAGCAGCTCTTGGACTAGCGGGACCCTGGGGGCCCAGTACTTC.